The next 29 T cell receptor beta chains were all read from a single sample in a study of molecular identifiers for immune sequencing clone quantification. TCRdb independently ran MiXCR on the PCR reads; one entry per CDR3 protein. The sample lists around 460,000 distinct CDR3 sequences, over 20% seen once, with under 0.85% in the top ten. The sequencing sample was made of naive CD8+ T cells from blood, with Jurkat cell RNA spiked in. The sample's subset: FACS-sorted CD8+CD4-CCR7+CD45RA+ naive T cells. Every receptor here comes from a human donor in good health. Some libraries in this study had Jurkat cell RNA spiked in.

This clonotype has at least ten counts. The chain has TRBV7-9 and TRBJ2-3; D is unclear. Trimming removed 6 bases at V and 6 bases at J, with 25 bases between. The length of the CDR3 is 17 residues. The V gene's germline CDR1 is SEHNR and CDR2 FQNEAQ (reference sequence). CDR3 sequence (DNA): TGTGCCAGCAGTCCCAGGACGTGGGATGTGAGAGCGGATACGCAGTATTTT. Translated: CASSPRTWDVRADTQYF.

This clonotype was counted at least ten times. The chain employs TRBV4-1 and TRBJ2-7; D not certain. Germline V gene sequence: CDR1 MGHRA, CDR2 YSYEKL. The CDR3 has 14 residues. Trimming shortened V by 1 base and J by 3 bases, and 10 bases separated the two germline ends. CDR3 DNA: TGCGCCAGCAGCCAAGGACTGTCCAGCTACGAGCAGTACTTC. Translation: CASSQGLSSYEQYF.

This clonotype was recorded at least ten times. The V gene is TRBV7-9, the J gene TRBJ1-1; TRBD1 matches 10 bases. J lost 11 bases, V lost 6 bases, and 9 bases had no gene match. Germline CDR1 SEHNR, CDR2 FQNEAQ (reference sequence). The length of the CDR3 is 13 residues. CDR3: CASSPDRGFLAFF. In DNA form, the CDR3 reads TGTGCCAGCAGTCCGGACAGGGGGTTTTTGGCTTTCTTT.

This clonotype appeared a few times. The gene calls are TRBV29-1 and TRBJ2-7, with 7 nucleotides matching TRBD2. The length of the CDR3 is 13 residues. The V gene end was trimmed by 6 bases and the J gene end by 2 bases; junction bases not matched to a gene: 7. Germline V lookup: CDR1 SQVTM, CDR2 ANQGSEA. The CDR3 DNA sequence: TGCAGCGTCCGGACTAGGGATCCCTACGAGCAGTACTTC. Amino acid sequence: CSVRTRDPYEQYF.

This clonotype showed up many times. V usage is TRBV6-2 or TRBV6-3 and J usage is TRBJ2-7; the D gene is possibly TRBD2 (5 bases). Germline V gene lookup returns CDR1 MNHEY and CDR2 SVGEGT. The V end was cut by 5 bases, the J end by 2 bases, with 10 bases between. The length of the CDR3 is 13 residues. DNA of the CDR3: TGTGCCAGCAGTCGGACCGGGACCTACGAGCAGTACTTC. This translates into CASSRTGTYEQYF.

This clonotype was detected many times. V and J are TRBV5-4 and TRBJ2-6; possible D gene TRBD2, 5 bases. Per germline, CDR1 SGHNT and CDR2 YYREEE (reference sequence). V lost 4 bases, J lost 0 bases, and 8 bases lay in between. The CDR3 covers 15 residues. Here the CDR3 DNA reads TGTGCCAGCAGCCGAGGGAGCTCTGGGGCCAACGTCCTGACTTTC. It translates to CASSRGSSGANVLTF.

V usage is TRBV20-1 and J usage is TRBJ2-5; possibly TRBD2 for D (6 bases). Germline-derived CDR1 and CDR2 are DFQATT and SNEGSKA (reference sequence). Between the trimmed V and J ends, which lost 6 bases and 5 bases, there was a span of 13 bases. This CDR3 comprises 12 residues. CDR3 protein: CSAPGSFETQYF. The CDR3 bases are TGCAGTGCCCCCGGGAGTTTCGAGACCCAGTACTTC.

This clonotype was recorded many times. In DNA form, the CDR3 reads TGTGCCAGCAGGACAGGGGGCTGGACTGAAGCTTTCTTT. Its protein is CASRTGGWTEAFF. This chain joins TRBV6-2 or TRBV6-3 and TRBJ1-1, with 10 bases matching TRBD1. Germline V lookup: CDR1 MNHEY, CDR2 SVGEGT. There are 13 residues in the CDR3. V gave up 6 bases and J gave up 5 bases; unmatched junction bases: 3.

Turning to this clonotype: A much larger clone differs from this one at a single base, so this may be a read error. Lacking the conserved final phenylalanine or tryptophan, this CDR3 likely reflects a read error. The rearrangement links TRBV4-3 to TRBJ2-3; D is perhaps TRBD1 (6 bases). Trimming pared 0 bases from V and 4 bases from J, leaving 17 bases between. The CDR3 has 17 amino acids. CDR1 is LGHNA, CDR2 YSLEER, per germline. CDR3 protein: CASSQDSGPGVPDTQYL. The CDR3 DNA reads TGCGCCAGCAGCCAAGATTCCGGGCCAGGGGTTCCAGATACGCAGTATCTT.

In its sample, this clonotype was seen a few times. One end of the junction does not line up with germline, which may come from a read error. The chain carries TRBV24-1 and TRBJ2-7; tentative D call: TRBD2 (5 bases). This CDR3 has 11 residues. CDR1 and CDR2 (germline): KGHDR, SFDVKD. The CDR3 reads CATSDRSAGDF. The CDR3 DNA sequence: TGTGCCACCAGTGATCGGTCAGCCGGGGACTTC.

The chain couples TRBV7-9 to TRBJ2-3; D is ambiguous. Trimming cost V 6 bases and J 2 bases, with 15 bases left between them. This CDR3 is 15 amino acids long. In germline, CDR1 is SEHNR, CDR2 FQNEAQ (reference sequence). CDR3 sequence: CASRAEPLNTDTQYF. The CDR3 DNA follows: TGTGCCAGCAGAGCTGAACCGCTAAACACAGATACGCAGTATTTT.

As to this clonotype: With a much larger clone just one base away, this may be a read error. The J gene is TRBJ2-2, the V gene TRBV7-9, with D tentatively TRBD1 (6 bases). The V and J ends lost 1 base and 6 bases respectively, with 15 bases between them. CDR1 is SEHNR, CDR2 FQNEAQ, per germline (reference sequence). The CDR3 is 16 residues long. This CDR3 is CASSLETGRDAGELFF. The CDR3 DNA sequence: TGTGCCAGCAGCTTAGAAACAGGGCGTGACGCCGGGGAGCTGTTTTTT.

This clonotype has a count of ten or more. This chain connects TRBV5-5 to TRBJ1-1; 9 bases fit TRBD1. Germline V gives CDR1 SGHKS, CDR2 YYEKEE (reference sequence). This CDR3 has 16 amino acids. The V and J ends lost 4 bases and 3 bases, in that order; junction bases with no gene match: 10. The chain's CDR3 is CASSPYVTGGYTEAFF. CDR3 DNA sequence: TGTGCCAGCAGCCCGTATGTAACAGGGGGCTACACTGAAGCTTTCTTT.

In this sample, this clonotype turned up many times. The V call is TRBV2, the J call TRBJ2-5, with D perhaps being TRBD1 or TRBD2 (6 bases each). The CDR3 contains 14 residues. Germline CDR1 and CDR2: SNHLY and FYNNEI. V was shortened by 3 bases and J by 4 bases, with 12 bases between the two germline ends. For the CDR3, the DNA is TGTGCCAGCAGTGACTTGGGGGGCGTAGAGACCCAGTACTTC. Its translation is CASSDLGGVETQYF.

This chain joins TRBV7-9 and TRBJ2-3; 11 bases are a match to TRBD2. This CDR3 has 15 residues. Germline V gene data show CDR1 as SEHNR and CDR2 as FQNEAQ (reference sequence). The V gene end was trimmed by 4 bases and the J gene end by 6 bases; junction bases not matched to a gene: 6. DNA for the CDR3: TGTGCCAGCAGCTCGGGACTAGCGGTCCCCGATACGCAGTATTTT. Translating gives CASSSGLAVPDTQYF. The full variable domain, rest sourced from reference TRBV7-9 and TRBJ2-3, is DTGVSQNPRHKITKRGQNVTFRCDPISEHNRLYWYRQTLGQGPEFLTYFQNEAQLEKSRLLSDRFSAERPKGSFSTLEIQRTEQGDSAMYLCASSSGLAVPDTQYFGPGTRLTVL.

For this clonotype: One base away lies a much larger clone, so this may be a sequencing read error. J is TRBJ2-3 and V is TRBV6-5; no firm D call. CDR3 length: 13 residues. Germline CDR1 and CDR2: MNHEY and SVGAGI. The germline V and J ends were trimmed by 5 bases and 4 bases, with 10 bases remaining between them. The CDR3 protein is CASSPETADTQYF. DNA for the CDR3: TGTGCCAGCAGTCCCGAGACGGCAGATACGCAGTATTTT.

In this sample, this clonotype turned up many times. This chain joins TRBV7-9 and TRBJ2-3, with TRBD2 matching over 11 bases. Germline CDR1 SEHNR, CDR2 FQNEAQ (reference sequence). With V trimmed by 5 bases and J by 4 bases, 5 bases remained unmatched. The CDR3 consists of 15 residues. The CDR3 sequence: CASSPLAGGPDTQYF. Here the CDR3 DNA reads TGTGCCAGCAGCCCCCTAGCGGGAGGCCCAGATACGCAGTATTTT.

This clonotype was found a few times. The J gene is TRBJ2-5, the V gene TRBV27; tentatively, D is TRBD2 (6 bases). The CDR3 runs 15 residues. Germline CDR1 and CDR2: MNHEY and SMNVEV (reference sequence). Trimming removed 7 bases from V and 0 bases from J, with 15 bases in between. The CDR3 loop reads CASKTGLYYQETQYF. DNA for the CDR3: TGTGCCAGCAAGACGGGACTTTATTACCAAGAGACCCAGTACTTC.

V is TRBV3-1 and J is TRBJ2-7; tentatively, D is TRBD1 (6 bases). This CDR3 is built from 15 residues. Germline V gene lookup returns CDR1 LGHDT and CDR2 YNNKEL (reference sequence). Trimming pared 3 bases from V and 4 bases from J, leaving 16 bases between. The CDR3 region is CASSHPGTPTYEQYF. The CDR3 nucleotides are TGTGCCAGCAGCCACCCCGGGACACCTACGTACGAGCAGTACTTC.

The V call is TRBV6-5, the J call TRBJ1-1, with D unclear. This CDR3 is built from 16 residues. The V and J ends lost 0 bases and 0 bases respectively, with 11 bases between them. Germline-derived CDR1 and CDR2 are MNHEY and SVGAGI. CDR3 coding DNA: TGTGCCAGCAGTTACTCGGCAAGGTGGCTGAACACTGAAGCTTTCTTT. Translating it yields CASSYSARWLNTEAFF.

The chain joins TRBV28 to TRBJ2-7; TRBD1 agrees at 7 bases. Germline V gives CDR1 MDHEN, CDR2 SYDVKM. Germline trimming cut 5 bases from V and 0 bases from J; bases unmatched to any gene: 4. This CDR3 has 14 amino acids. DNA for the CDR3: TGTGCCAGCAGTGACAGGGTCAGCTCCTACGAGCAGTACTTC. Residues: CASSDRVSSYEQYF.

The table lists this clonotype with many counts. The chain uses TRBV12-3 or TRBV12-4 and TRBJ1-1, with D perhaps matching TRBD1 (5 bases). The CDR3 sequence is 15 residues long. Trimming left V 2 bases short and J 2 bases short, with 12 bases between. CDR3 in amino acids: CASSLIGGTNTEAFF. For the CDR3, the DNA is TGTGCCAGCAGTTTAATTGGGGGTACAAACACTGAAGCTTTCTTT.

This rearrangement joins TRBV19 to TRBJ2-7; D is unresolved. This CDR3 contains 13 residues. The germline V gene has CDR1 LNHDA and CDR2 SQIVND (reference sequence). V was cut by 6 bases and J by 3 bases, with 12 bases left in between. CDR3 loop: CASSPGRFYEQYF. As DNA, the CDR3 is TGTGCCAGTAGCCCGGGTAGGTTCTACGAGCAGTACTTC.

This clonotype was detected only a few times. This chain joins TRBV6-2 or TRBV6-3 and TRBJ1-2; perhaps TRBD1 as D (5 bases). The V gene's germline CDR1 is MNHEY and CDR2 SVGEGT. This CDR3 spans 15 amino acids. The germline V and J ends were trimmed by 0 bases and 7 bases, with 15 bases remaining between them. CDR3 bases: TGTGCCAGCAGTTACTCGATCATCAGGGACCGTGGCTACACCTTC. Protein product: CASSYSIIRDRGYTF.

The CDR3 DNA follows: TGTGCCAGCAGTCCGCCGGGACGGTTCGGCAAAAACATTCAGTACTTC. This encodes CASSPPGRFGKNIQYF. The genes are TRBV12-3 or TRBV12-4 and TRBJ2-4, with D perhaps matching TRBD1 or TRBD2 (5 bases each). The CDR3 length is 16 residues. V shed 5 bases and J shed 3 bases, with 17 bases lying between them.

The chain employs TRBV27 and TRBJ2-7, with TRBD1 identical over 10 bases. Looked up from germline, CDR1 is MNHEY and CDR2 is SMNVEV (reference sequence). This CDR3 is 15 amino acids long. V shed 0 bases and J 4 bases; nucleotides not matched to a gene: 3. The CDR3 DNA follows: TGTGCCAGCAGTTTATCCGGGACAGGGGATTACGAGCAGTACTTC. As protein: CASSLSGTGDYEQYF.

Notes on this clonotype: This clone may be a read error of a much larger clone one base away. The rearrangement links TRBV7-2 to TRBJ2-3; unclear D gene. This CDR3 comprises 14 residues. Looked up from germline, CDR1 is SGHTA and CDR2 is FQGNSA. The CDR3, as DNA: TGTGCCAGCAGCCCCGGACCACGCACAGATACGCAGTGTTTT. Its translation is CASSPGPRTDTQCF.

The sample holds one count of this clonotype. This sequence may be a read error, since a much larger clone differs from it by one base. The chain has TRBV27 and TRBJ2-7; D gene uncertain. With 11 bases removed from V and 0 bases from J, the gap between germline ends came to 17 bases. Germline V lookup: CDR1 MNHEY, CDR2 SMNVEV (reference sequence). The CDR3 sequence is 14 residues long. CDR3 loop: CACRDSPSSYEQYF. In DNA, the CDR3 is TGTGCCTGCCGCGACTCACCTAGCTCCTACGAGCAGTACTTC.

The chain has TRBV13 and TRBJ1-1, with a possible D match to TRBD1 (5 bases). The germline V and J ends were trimmed by 0 bases and 7 bases, with 6 bases remaining between them. CDR1 and CDR2 from the germline V gene are PRHDT and FYEKMQ (reference sequence). The CDR3 covers 12 residues. CDR3 in amino acids: CASSLGTDEAFF. CDR3 sequence (DNA): TGTGCCAGCAGCTTAGGGACAGATGAAGCTTTCTTT. The variable domain in full, completed from reference TRBV13 and TRBJ1-1, reads AAGVIQSPRHLIKEKRETATLKCYPIPRHDTVYWYQQGPGQDPQFLISFYEKMQSDKGSIPDRFSAQQFSDYHSELNMSSLELGDSALYFCASSLGTDEAFFGQGTRLTVV.